This T cell receptor beta chain appears in the sequencing data of a study of blood T cell repertoires in COVID-19. For the study at large: PBMCs, B-cell-depleted T cells, or T cells were the source of the cDNA or gDNA that made up the material.

V lost 2 bases and J lost 1; bases outside the gene matches: 8. The CDR3 has 17 amino acids. Germline V gene data show CDR1 as SGHTA and CDR2 as FQGNSA. Patients from Seattle were sampled longitudinally, starting during active infection. Sequencing was performed with immunoSEQ multiplex PCR; in TCRdb, only in-frame clones are kept and a portion is missing. The data show approximately 230,000 clones, 88% seen once. The chain employs TRBV7-2 and TRBJ2-5; TRBD2 agrees at 9 bases. The material sequenced was peripheral blood. This sequence originates from a woman aged 30 to 39 with COVID-19, enrolled during active disease. The DNA of the CDR3 is TGTGCCAGCAGCTTAAATGGGCTAGCGGGGCCCCAAGAGACCCAGTACTTC. As protein: CASSLNGLAGPQETQYF.